This T cell receptor beta chain was captured in a study of blood T cell repertoires in COVID-19. This clone has a handful of counts. Measured with immunoSEQ multiplex PCR; TCRdb has only the in-frame clones, and not every one. Of roughly 220,000 clones listed, almost 90% are singletons. This CDR3 region has 16 residues. Looked up from germline, CDR1 is LGHDT and CDR2 is YNNKEL (reference sequence). V lost 1 base and J lost 1, with 10 bases in between. The material sequenced was PBMCs or T cells enriched from blood (not recorded which). The chain joins TRBV3-1 (or the pseudogene TRBV3-2) to TRBJ2-2; D not resolved. This receptor was obtained from a woman in her fifties or sixties with acute COVID-19. The CDR3 DNA sequence: TGTGCCAGCAGCCAAGGGATCGGCGGGAACACCGGGGAGCTGTTTTTT. Encoded protein: CASSQGIGGNTGELFF.